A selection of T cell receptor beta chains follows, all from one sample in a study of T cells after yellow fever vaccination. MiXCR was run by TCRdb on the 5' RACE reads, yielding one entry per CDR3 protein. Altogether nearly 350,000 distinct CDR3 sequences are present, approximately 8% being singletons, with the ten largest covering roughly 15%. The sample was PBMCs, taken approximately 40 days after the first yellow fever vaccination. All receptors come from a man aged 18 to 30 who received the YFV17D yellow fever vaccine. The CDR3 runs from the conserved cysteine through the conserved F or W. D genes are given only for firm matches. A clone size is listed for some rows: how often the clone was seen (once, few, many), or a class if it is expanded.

CDR3aa: CASSLMGGQAFF
CDR3nt: TGCGCCAGCAGCTTGATGGGGGGCCAAGCTTTCTTT
j_gene: TRBJ1-1
d_gene: .
v_gene: TRBV5-1
abundance: .

CDR3aa: CASSATDYPTDTQYF
CDR3nt: TGCGCCAGCAGCGCAACAGACTACCCCACAGATACGCAGTATTTT
j_gene: TRBJ2-3
d_gene: .
v_gene: TRBV5-1
abundance: .

CDR3aa: CSARAGDLYGYTF
CDR3nt: TGCAGTGCTAGGGCCGGGGATCTCTATGGCTACACCTTC
j_gene: TRBJ1-2
d_gene: .
v_gene: TRBV20-1
abundance: few

CDR3aa: CASSYGVPSYEQYF
CDR3nt: TGTGCCAGCAGTTACGGTGTCCCCTCTTACGAGCAGTACTTC
j_gene: TRBJ2-7
d_gene: .
v_gene: TRBV6-2/TRBV6-3
abundance: few

CDR3aa: CAWSVLDRGLYEQYF
CDR3nt: TGTGCCTGGAGTGTACTGGACAGGGGACTATACGAGCAGTACTTC
j_gene: TRBJ2-7
d_gene: TRBD1
v_gene: TRBV30
abundance: few

CDR3aa: CASVAGGATDTQYF
CDR3nt: TGTGCCAGCGTAGCGGGGGGCGCAACAGATACGCAGTATTTT
j_gene: TRBJ2-3
d_gene: TRBD2
v_gene: TRBV6-1
abundance: .

CDR3aa: CSVDTQGYGNTIYF
CDR3nt: TGCAGCGTTGATACTCAGGGATATGGAAACACCATATATTTT
j_gene: TRBJ1-3
d_gene: .
v_gene: TRBV29-1
abundance: few

CDR3aa: CASSQARRGSNQPQHF
CDR3nt: TGTGCCAGCAGCCAAGCACGGAGGGGAAGCAATCAGCCCCAGCATTTT
j_gene: TRBJ1-5
d_gene: .
v_gene: TRBV4-2
abundance: .

CDR3aa: CASSSQGGDEKLFF
CDR3nt: TGTGCCAGCAGCTCTCAGGGAGGAGATGAAAAACTGTTTTTT
j_gene: TRBJ1-4
d_gene: .
v_gene: TRBV7-9
abundance: .

CDR3aa: CASSLAMGRDGYTF
CDR3nt: TGTGCCAGCAGCTTAGCGATGGGGAGGGATGGCTACACCTTC
j_gene: TRBJ1-2
d_gene: .
v_gene: TRBV7-9
abundance: few

CDR3aa: CASSIGTHGGELFF
CDR3nt: TGTGCCAGCAGCATCGGGACCCATGGCGGGGAGCTGTTTTTT
j_gene: TRBJ2-2
d_gene: .
v_gene: TRBV7-3
abundance: few

CDR3aa: CATSPNRRDQNTGELFF
CDR3nt: TGTGCCACCAGCCCCAATCGCCGGGACCAGAACACCGGGGAGCTGTTTTTT
j_gene: TRBJ2-2
d_gene: .
v_gene: TRBV15
abundance: .

CDR3aa: CASSPQVLAGGLGDTQYF
CDR3nt: TGCGCCAGCAGCCCTCAGGTTCTAGCGGGGGGCTTAGGAGATACGCAGTATTTT
j_gene: TRBJ2-3
d_gene: TRBD2
v_gene: TRBV5-1
abundance: few

CDR3aa: CASSPLGNGELFF
CDR3nt: TGTGCCAGCAGCCCCCTGGGGAACGGGGAGCTGTTTTTT
j_gene: TRBJ2-2
d_gene: .
v_gene: TRBV7-2
abundance: few

CDR3aa: CASSLLGGQGMLVGYNEQFF
CDR3nt: TGTGCCAGCAGCCTATTAGGGGGACAGGGGATGTTGGTTGGGTACAATGAGCAGTTCTTC
j_gene: TRBJ2-1
d_gene: TRBD1
v_gene: TRBV11-2
abundance: many

CDR3aa: CSARGSSGRGSNQPQHF
CDR3nt: TGCAGTGCAAGAGGTAGCAGCGGCAGAGGGAGCAATCAGCCCCAGCATTTT
j_gene: TRBJ1-5
d_gene: .
v_gene: TRBV20-1
abundance: few

CDR3aa: CASSGTEETQYF
CDR3nt: TGTGCCAGCAGTGGGACGGAAGAGACCCAGTACTTC
j_gene: TRBJ2-5
d_gene: .
v_gene: TRBV6-2/TRBV6-3
abundance: many

CDR3aa: CASSLLEAGYTF
CDR3nt: TGTGCCAGCAGCTTGCTGGAAGCCGGCTACACCTTC
j_gene: TRBJ1-2
d_gene: .
v_gene: TRBV5-6
abundance: few

CDR3aa: CASDGPARGNYGYTF
CDR3nt: TGTGCCAGCGACGGCCCAGCCAGAGGAAACTATGGCTACACCTTC
j_gene: TRBJ1-2
d_gene: .
v_gene: TRBV12-3/TRBV12-4
abundance: .

CDR3aa: CASSLRDRGTDTQYF
CDR3nt: TGTGCCAGCAGTCTCCGGGACAGGGGGACAGATACGCAGTATTTT
j_gene: TRBJ2-3
d_gene: TRBD1
v_gene: TRBV6-5
abundance: .

CDR3aa: CSARPGDPYNEQFF
CDR3nt: TGCAGTGCTAGGCCTGGGGACCCCTACAATGAGCAGTTCTTC
j_gene: TRBJ2-1
d_gene: .
v_gene: TRBV20-1
abundance: .

CDR3aa: CSSSHGTGENTGELFF
CDR3nt: TGCTCCAGCAGCCACGGGACAGGGGAGAACACCGGGGAGCTGTTTTTT
j_gene: TRBJ2-2
d_gene: TRBD1
v_gene: TRBV4-3
abundance: .

CDR3aa: CASSQGIADTDTQYF
CDR3nt: TGTGCCAGCAGCCAAGGCATAGCGGACACAGATACGCAGTATTTT
j_gene: TRBJ2-3
d_gene: .
v_gene: TRBV14
abundance: .

CDR3aa: CASSRDGARLDTQYF
CDR3nt: TGTGCCAGCAGCAGGGACGGGGCCAGGTTAGATACGCAGTATTTT
j_gene: TRBJ2-3
d_gene: .
v_gene: TRBV5-4
abundance: .

CDR3aa: CASSYFQGLNSPLHF
CDR3nt: TGTGCCAGCAGTTATTTTCAGGGCCTTAATTCACCCCTCCACTTT
j_gene: TRBJ1-6
d_gene: .
v_gene: TRBV6-5
abundance: .

CDR3aa: CASREEAKNIQYF
CDR3nt: TGCGCCAGCAGGGAAGAGGCCAAAAACATTCAGTACTTC
j_gene: TRBJ2-4
d_gene: .
v_gene: TRBV5-1
abundance: .

CDR3aa: CASSPRSSGGPITDTQYF
CDR3nt: TGCGCCAGCAGCCCTAGATCAAGCGGGGGCCCGATCACAGATACGCAGTATTTT
j_gene: TRBJ2-3
d_gene: TRBD2
v_gene: TRBV5-1
abundance: many

CDR3aa: CASSQTRGNEQFF
CDR3nt: TGCGCCAGCAGCCAGACCAGGGGAAATGAGCAGTTCTTC
j_gene: TRBJ2-1
d_gene: .
v_gene: TRBV4-1
abundance: .

CDR3aa: CASSLAGTGSGENEQFF
CDR3nt: TGTGCCAGCAGCTTAGCCGGGACAGGCTCTGGGGAAAATGAGCAGTTCTTC
j_gene: TRBJ2-1
d_gene: TRBD1
v_gene: TRBV7-9
abundance: few

CDR3aa: CASSLRQGPGEQYF
CDR3nt: TGTGCCAGCAGCCTCCGCCAGGGGCCCGGCGAGCAGTACTTC
j_gene: TRBJ2-7
d_gene: .
v_gene: TRBV7-2
abundance: few

CDR3aa: CATSRAQDVQETQYF
CDR3nt: TGTGCCACCAGCAGAGCCCAGGATGTCCAAGAGACCCAGTACTTC
j_gene: TRBJ2-5
d_gene: .
v_gene: TRBV15
abundance: .

CDR3aa: CATSRGTGGREKLFF
CDR3nt: TGTGCCACCAGCAGAGGCACCGGGGGGCGGGAAAAACTGTTTTTT
j_gene: TRBJ1-4
d_gene: .
v_gene: TRBV15
abundance: .

CDR3aa: CAISFTSGSTDTQYF
CDR3nt: TGTGCCATCAGCTTTACTAGCGGGAGCACAGATACGCAGTATTTT
j_gene: TRBJ2-3
d_gene: TRBD2
v_gene: TRBV10-3
abundance: many

CDR3aa: CASSLRSGGPSSYNEQFF
CDR3nt: TGCGCCAGCAGCCTGCGAAGCGGGGGCCCGAGCTCCTACAATGAGCAGTTCTTC
j_gene: TRBJ2-1
d_gene: TRBD2
v_gene: TRBV5-1
abundance: few

CDR3aa: CSASTGGDTDTQYF
CDR3nt: TGCAGTGCTAGCACCGGGGGAGACACAGATACGCAGTATTTT
j_gene: TRBJ2-3
d_gene: .
v_gene: TRBV20-1
abundance: .

CDR3aa: CASSSEAGFSEQFF
CDR3nt: TGTGCCAGCAGCTCCGAGGCTGGGTTCAGTGAGCAGTTCTTC
j_gene: TRBJ2-1
d_gene: .
v_gene: TRBV7-6
abundance: .

CDR3aa: CASSLRYEVTEAFF
CDR3nt: TGTGCCAGCAGCTTACGGTACGAGGTAACTGAAGCTTTCTTT
j_gene: TRBJ1-1
d_gene: .
v_gene: TRBV7-9
abundance: few

CDR3aa: CASSYAGTDYSPLHF
CDR3nt: TGTGCCAGCAGTTACGCAGGGACAGACTATTCACCCCTCCACTTT
j_gene: TRBJ1-6
d_gene: TRBD1
v_gene: TRBV6-5
abundance: .

CDR3aa: CASSLSGHAGNTIYF
CDR3nt: TGTGCCAGCAGCTTATCAGGACACGCTGGAAACACCATATATTTT
j_gene: TRBJ1-3
d_gene: .
v_gene: TRBV7-2
abundance: few

CDR3aa: CASSHGFGGSETQYF
CDR3nt: TGTGCCAGCAGCCATGGCTTTGGAGGGTCAGAGACCCAGTACTTC
j_gene: TRBJ2-5
d_gene: .
v_gene: TRBV14
abundance: .

CDR3aa: CASSLGSRGGGYTF
CDR3nt: TGTGCCAGCAGCTTAGGATCCAGGGGAGGAGGCTACACCTTC
j_gene: TRBJ1-2
d_gene: .
v_gene: TRBV7-9
abundance: .

CDR3aa: CASSQEGSGGLYEQYF
CDR3nt: TGTGCCAGCAGCCAAGAGGGTAGCGGGGGTCTCTACGAGCAGTACTTC
j_gene: TRBJ2-7
d_gene: TRBD2
v_gene: TRBV4-2
abundance: few

CDR3aa: CATSDFGEQFF
CDR3nt: TGTGCCACCAGTGATTTTGGCGAGCAGTTCTTC
j_gene: TRBJ2-1
d_gene: .
v_gene: TRBV24-1
abundance: few

CDR3aa: CASSYSHNLNYGYTF
CDR3nt: TGTGCCAGCAGTTACTCCCATAACTTAAACTATGGCTACACCTTC
j_gene: TRBJ1-2
d_gene: .
v_gene: TRBV6-5
abundance: few

CDR3aa: CASSAEAAVNTKETQYF
CDR3nt: TGTGCCAGCAGCGCCGAGGCGGCCGTCAACACGAAAGAGACCCAGTACTTC
j_gene: TRBJ2-5
d_gene: .
v_gene: TRBV21-1
abundance: .

CDR3aa: CASSYSKVSPLHF
CDR3nt: TGTGCCAGCAGTTACTCGAAGGTTTCACCCCTCCACTTT
j_gene: TRBJ1-6
d_gene: .
v_gene: TRBV6-5
abundance: .

CDR3aa: CASSKGLAGGLTDTQYF
CDR3nt: TGCGCCAGCAGCAAAGGACTAGCGGGGGGGCTCACAGATACGCAGTATTTT
j_gene: TRBJ2-3
d_gene: TRBD2
v_gene: TRBV5-1
abundance: .

CDR3aa: CASRQYRGLINEQFF
CDR3nt: TGCGCCAGCAGGCAATACAGGGGGCTAATCAATGAGCAGTTCTTC
j_gene: TRBJ2-1
d_gene: TRBD1
v_gene: TRBV5-1
abundance: few

CDR3aa: CASSTRRGGANVLTF
CDR3nt: TGTGCCAGCAGCACCCGCCGGGGTGGGGCCAACGTCCTGACTTTC
j_gene: TRBJ2-6
d_gene: .
v_gene: TRBV9
abundance: .

CDR3aa: CASSASGVETQYF
CDR3nt: TGTGCCAGCAGCGCCTCGGGGGTTGAGACCCAGTACTTC
j_gene: TRBJ2-5
d_gene: .
v_gene: TRBV5-4
abundance: few

CDR3aa: CASRYDGGPKKLFF
CDR3nt: TGTGCCAGCAGATATGACGGGGGTCCCAAAAAACTGTTTTTT
j_gene: TRBJ1-4
d_gene: .
v_gene: TRBV12-3/TRBV12-4
abundance: .

CDR3aa: CSARVSVEYGYTF
CDR3nt: TGCAGTGCTAGAGTATCGGTTGAATATGGCTACACCTTC
j_gene: TRBJ1-2
d_gene: .
v_gene: TRBV20-1
abundance: few

CDR3aa: CASSLLAGVNTGELFF
CDR3nt: TGCGCCAGCAGCTTACTAGCGGGGGTGAACACCGGGGAGCTGTTTTTT
j_gene: TRBJ2-2
d_gene: TRBD2
v_gene: TRBV4-3
abundance: few

CDR3aa: CASSFSRVAFF
CDR3nt: TGTGCCAGCAGTTTTTCGAGGGTAGCTTTCTTT
j_gene: TRBJ1-1
d_gene: .
v_gene: TRBV12-3/TRBV12-4
abundance: .

CDR3aa: CAISERNDYTQYF
CDR3nt: TGTGCCATCAGTGAGAGGAACGACTATACGCAGTATTTT
j_gene: TRBJ2-3
d_gene: .
v_gene: TRBV10-3
abundance: .

CDR3aa: CASSLAAGRGGYEQYF
CDR3nt: TGTGCCAGCAGCTTAGCGGCAGGACGGGGGGGGTACGAGCAGTACTTC
j_gene: TRBJ2-7
d_gene: TRBD2
v_gene: TRBV7-2
abundance: .

CDR3aa: CASRYTPGTSGRPDSYNEQFF
CDR3nt: TGTGCCAGCAGGTACACACCGGGGACTAGCGGTAGACCCGACTCCTACAATGAGCAGTTCTTC
j_gene: TRBJ2-1
d_gene: TRBD2
v_gene: TRBV6-2/TRBV6-3
abundance: few

CDR3aa: CASSLVLSETQYF
CDR3nt: TGTGCCAGCAGCCTTGTGCTTTCTGAGACCCAGTACTTC
j_gene: TRBJ2-5
d_gene: .
v_gene: TRBV5-6
abundance: .

CDR3aa: CASSSQLGGGGGQYF
CDR3nt: TGTGCCAGCAGCTCTCAGCTGGGGGGTGGGGGTGGCCAGTACTTC
j_gene: TRBJ2-5
d_gene: .
v_gene: TRBV7-2
abundance: many

CDR3aa: CASSRTSGQSSYEQYF
CDR3nt: TGCGCCAGCAGCCGTACGTCGGGACAGAGCTCCTACGAGCAGTACTTC
j_gene: TRBJ2-7
d_gene: TRBD1
v_gene: TRBV4-1
abundance: .